Listed here are 6 T cell receptor beta chains from one sample, sequenced in a study of CXCR3-negative and CXCR3-positive naive CD8 T cells. UMI-labeled 5' RACE yielded the TRB cDNA libraries. TCRdb reworked the 5' RACE reads into one entry per CDR3 protein, no DNA. The sample's table shows over 35,000 distinct CDR3 sequences. Sequencing was carried out using memory CD8+ T cells from blood. These receptors originate from a human donor in good health. Some clones in this sample may be carry-over from other donors' samples.

The chain joins TRBV29-1 to TRBJ1-1. Germline V gene data show CDR1 as SQVTM and CDR2 as ANQGSEA. This CDR3 has 11 residues. The CDR3 reads CSVGGGTEAFF. Variable domain in full (rest from reference TRBV29-1 and TRBJ1-1): SAVISQKPSRDICQRGTSLTIQCQVDSQVTMMFWYRQQPGQSLTLIATANQGSEATYESGFVIDKFPISRPNLTFSTLTVSNMSPEDSSIYLCSVGGGTEAFFGQGTRLTVV.

This rearrangement joins TRBV15 to TRBJ1-5. The CDR3 has 15 residues. Looked up from germline, CDR1 is LNHNV and CDR2 is YYDKDF (reference sequence). The CDR3 here is CATSRDLGSNQPQHF.

The chain links TRBV5-5 to TRBJ2-2; the D call of TRBD2 rests on TCRdb alone, since no DNA is present to check it. Germline-derived CDR1 and CDR2 are SGHKS and YYEKEE (reference sequence). This CDR3 spans 13 amino acids. This CDR3 reads CASSLWEAGELFF.

The rearrangement joins TRBV11-1 to TRBJ2-1. Germline-derived CDR1 and CDR2 are SGHAT and FQDESV (reference sequence). This CDR3 is 15 amino acids long. CDR3 region: CASSFAGDVGNEQFF.

J is TRBJ2-1 and V is TRBV20-1; without DNA, the TCRdb call of TRBD2 cannot be checked. CDR1 DFQATT and CDR2 SNEGSKA come from the germline V gene (reference sequence). This CDR3 comprises 15 residues. CDR3 amino acids: CSAGGSGGVYNEQFF.

The chain links TRBV4-3 to TRBJ2-3. This CDR3 spans 16 amino acids. The germline V gene has CDR1 LGHNA and CDR2 YSLEER. The chain's CDR3 is CASSQGDGRSQDTQYF.